This TCR beta chain comes out of a study of CD8+ T cells in alopecia areata. Study-level points and caveats: Resident alphabeta T cells of normal skin are also sequenced in scalp samples.

Specified treatment: oral pan-JAK inhibitor, 5-10 mg twice daily. TCR sequencing used cDNA made by reverse transcription of extracted RNA. TCRdb's table, derived via immunoSEQ multiplex PCR, lists solely in-frame clones and lacks some. The sample shows roughly 200,000 clones, about 48% of them seen only once. As for this clone: Its matching antigen is unknown.

V was clipped by 2 bases and J by 5 bases, with 9 bases between them. CDR3 length equals 13 residues. The germline CDR1 and CDR2 sequences are MGHDK and SYGVNS. Material: CD8+ T cells sorted from blood, obtained at week 24, from a patient treated with tofacitinib. This TCR was sampled from a human donor with alopecia areata. This sequence joins TRBV25-1 and TRBJ1-1; D gene ambiguous. This chain's CDR3 is CASSEGGGTEAFF. The CDR3 coding sequence is TGTGCCAGCAGTGAAGGAGGAGGGACTGAAGCTTTCTTT.